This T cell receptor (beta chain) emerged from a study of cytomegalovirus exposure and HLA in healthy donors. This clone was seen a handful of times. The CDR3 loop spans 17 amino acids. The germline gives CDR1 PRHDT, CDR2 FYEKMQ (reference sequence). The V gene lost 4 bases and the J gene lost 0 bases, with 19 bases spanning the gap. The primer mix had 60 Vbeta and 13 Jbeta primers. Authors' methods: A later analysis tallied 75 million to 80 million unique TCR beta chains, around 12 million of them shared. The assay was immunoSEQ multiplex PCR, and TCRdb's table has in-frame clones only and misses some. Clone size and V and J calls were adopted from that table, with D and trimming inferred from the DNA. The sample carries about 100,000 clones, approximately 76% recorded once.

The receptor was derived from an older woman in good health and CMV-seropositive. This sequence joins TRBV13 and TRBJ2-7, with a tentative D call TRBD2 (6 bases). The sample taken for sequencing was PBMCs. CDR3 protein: CASSSGVLAANSYEQYF. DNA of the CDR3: TGTGCCAGCAGCTCGGGGGTTTTGGCAGCCAACTCCTACGAGCAGTACTTC.